A single sample is the source of the 16 T cell receptor beta chains below, sequenced in a study of beta chain features in type 1 diabetes. Whole-study results and caveats: Shortening that was moderate but significant affected the TCRB CDR3s of Type 1 diabetes patients in all four CD4+ subsets.

What these receptors recognize is not known. What was sequenced were expressed TCRB transcripts, since all of the isolated RNA had been reverse transcribed. The method was immunoSEQ multiplex PCR; TCRdb's version includes in-frame clones alone and lacks a portion of them. The sample consists of 200,000 to 300,000 clones, about 20% of them appearing once. The sequencing input was naive CD4+ T cells from blood. These receptors were taken from a woman in her 40s with type 1 diabetes.

The DNA for the CDR3 is TGTGCCAGCAGTCCCCATACAGGGGCCACCGGGGAGCTGTTTTTT. As protein: CASSPHTGATGELFF. This sequence joins TRBV28 and TRBJ2-2, with 7 bases matching TRBD1. Germline V gives CDR1 MDHEN, CDR2 SYDVKM. The CDR3 extends over 15 amino acids. The V segment lost 5 bases and the J segment 4 bases; nucleotides outside the gene matches: 7.

A few counts support this clone. The chain employs TRBV9 and TRBJ2-2; 7 nucleotides line up with TRBD1. CDR1 is SGDLS, CDR2 YYNGEE, per germline. With 4 bases clipped from V and 1 base from J, the junction kept 4 bases outside the gene matches. The CDR3 spans 15 residues. In nucleotides, the CDR3 is TGTGCCAGCAGCACCCGGACAGGGAACACCGGGGAGCTGTTTTTT. Its translation is CASSTRTGNTGELFF.

This rearrangement joins TRBV4-3 to TRBJ2-1, with TRBD2 matching 7 bases. The CDR3 is 15 amino acids. The trim removed 2 bases at V and 6 bases at J, leaving 7 bases unmatched. Germline CDR1 and CDR2: LGHNA and YSLEER. The CDR3 sequence is CASSQIAGTANEQFF. In DNA, the CDR3 is TGCGCCAGCAGCCAAATAGCGGGCACCGCCAATGAGCAGTTCTTC.

The chain couples TRBV7-8 to TRBJ2-3, with 7 nucleotides matching TRBD1. Germline CDR1 SGHVS, CDR2 FQNEAQ. The CDR3 totals 16 residues. The junction had 9 bases not matched to a gene; V was cut back by 6 bases and J by 0 bases. CDR3 loop: CASRSQGQLSTDTQYF. CDR3 bases: TGTGCCAGCAGGTCACAGGGACAGCTTAGCACAGATACGCAGTATTTT.

This clone was seen a handful of times. This chain uses TRBV10-3 with TRBJ1-2, with 11 bases aligning to TRBD1. Germline CDR1 and CDR2: ENHRY and SYGVKD. This CDR3 is 15 amino acids long. V shed 4 bases, J shed 8 bases, and the junction held 9 bases outside the gene matches. This chain's CDR3 is CAISVPGQGARGYTF. The CDR3 coding sequence is TGTGCCATCAGTGTCCCCGGACAGGGGGCTAGGGGCTACACCTTC.

This clone showed up just a few times. The gene calls are TRBV29-1 and TRBJ2-7, with 10 bases aligning to TRBD1. The CDR3 spans 13 residues. In germline, CDR1 is SQVTM, CDR2 ANQGSEA. Trimming cost V 6 bases and J 2 bases; bases outside gene matches: 4. The DNA of the CDR3 is TGCAGCGTCCTCGGACAGGGGGCCTACGAGCAGTACTTC. Residues: CSVLGQGAYEQYF.

This clone has a handful of counts. This sequence joins TRBV4-1 and TRBJ2-3, with D unresolved. The CDR3 is made up of 14 amino acids. V shed 2 bases and J shed 0 bases, with 6 bases lying between them. Germline assignment: CDR1 MGHRA and CDR2 YSYEKL. The CDR3 spells CASSQLESTDTQYF. In DNA, the CDR3 is TGCGCCAGCAGCCAACTGGAGAGCACAGATACGCAGTATTTT.

This clone has only a few counts. The V call is TRBV27, the J call TRBJ1-1; no firm D call. Trimming took 7 bases from V and 1 from J, leaving 13 bases between them. The CDR3 extends over 14 amino acids. In germline, CDR1 is MNHEY, CDR2 SMNVEV (reference sequence). CDR3 region: CASKTGQTNTEAFF. The CDR3 DNA sequence: TGTGCCAGCAAGACTGGCCAGACGAACACTGAAGCTTTCTTT.

This clone was counted only a few times. The gene calls are TRBV29-1 and TRBJ2-5; 10 bases line up with TRBD2. With 4 bases clipped from V and 5 bases from J, the junction kept 13 bases outside the gene matches. The CDR3 loop spans 16 amino acids. Germline values: CDR1 SQVTM, CDR2 ANQGSEA. CDR3 DNA sequence: TGCAGCGTTGCCGACCTACCTAGCGGGAGAATGGAGACCCAGTACTTC. Protein sequence: CSVADLPSGRMETQYF. Drawing the rest from reference TRBV29-1 and TRBJ2-5, the complete variable domain is SAVISQKPSRDICQRGTSLTIQCQVDSQVTMMFWYRQQPGQSLTLIATANQGSEATYESGFVIDKFPISRPNLTFSTLTVSNMSPEDSSIYLCSVADLPSGRMETQYFGPGTRLLVL.

This chain links TRBV5-1 with TRBJ2-3; 9 bases fit TRBD2. Germline-derived CDR1 and CDR2 are SGHRS and YFSETQ. This CDR3 contains 15 residues. V was pared by 4 bases and J by 5 bases, with 8 bases of the junction left unmatched. The CDR3 nucleotides read TGCGCCAGCAGCCGAGCGTTAGCGGGAGTAGATACGCAGTATTTT. Amino acid sequence: CASSRALAGVDTQYF.

This clone was seen a handful of times. This chain links TRBV5-1 with TRBJ2-7; the match to TRBD2 covers 9 bases. V was pared by 7 bases and J by 3 bases, with 11 bases of the junction left unmatched. From germline, CDR1 is SGHRS and CDR2 YFSETQ. The CDR3 loop spans 15 amino acids. CDR3 coding DNA: TGCGCCAGCCGGCCTAGCGGGGAAGACCGCTACGAGCAGTACTTC. This gives the protein CASRPSGEDRYEQYF. Drawing the rest from reference TRBV5-1 and TRBJ2-7, the complete variable domain is KAGVTQTPRYLIKTRGQQVTLSCSPISGHRSVSWYQQTPGQGLQFLFEYFSETQRNKGNFPGRFSGRQFSNSRSEMNVSTLELGDSALYLCASRPSGEDRYEQYFGPGTRLTVT.

J is TRBJ2-5 and V is TRBV23-1; D might be TRBD1 (5 bases). TRBV23-1 is designated an ORF whose function remains uncertain. CDR3 size: 15 residues. Trimming stripped 6 bases from V and 6 bases from J, with 20 bases between. CDR3 loop: CASSPKPGKAKTQYF. CDR3 in DNA: TGCGCCAGCAGCCCCAAGCCAGGGAAGGCAAAGACCCAGTACTTC.

This clone occurred a few times. The rearrangement uses TRBV7-9 and TRBJ2-5; TRBD2 matches at 13 bases. V lost 5 bases and J lost 2; bases outside the gene matches: 5. CDR3 length: 16 residues. CDR1 and CDR2 (germline): SEHNR, FQNEAQ (reference sequence). The CDR3 region has the DNA TGTGCCAGCAGCCGGGGGGGACTAGCGGGGCAAGAGACCCAGTACTTC. Protein: CASSRGGLAGQETQYF.

This chain joins TRBV11-2 and TRBJ2-5; D is undetermined. From germline, CDR1 is SGHAT and CDR2 FQNNGV. V was shortened by 5 bases and J by 1 base, with 17 bases between the two germline ends. The CDR3 covers 16 residues. The CDR3 DNA sequence: TGTGCCAGCAGCCTCTTCCGTCTCCTCGTCCAAGAGACCCAGTACTTC. Its protein product is CASSLFRLLVQETQYF. Combining the CDR3 with reference TRBV11-2 and TRBJ2-5 gives the whole variable domain EAGVAQSPRYKIIEKRQSVAFWCNPISGHATLYWYQQILGQGPKLLIQFQNNGVVDDSQLPKDRFSAERLKGVDSTLKIQPAKLEDSAVYLCASSLFRLLVQETQYFGPGTRLLVL.

This clone has a handful of counts. The chain employs TRBV7-2 and TRBJ2-1; 8 nucleotides line up with TRBD1. The CDR3 has 12 residues. With 2 bases clipped from V and 14 bases from J, the junction kept 5 bases outside the gene matches. Per germline, CDR1 SGHTA and CDR2 FQGNSA. The CDR3 region is CASSLLGQVEFF. The CDR3 bases are TGTGCCAGCAGCTTACTGGGACAGGTCGAGTTCTTC.

This sequence joins TRBV11-2 and TRBJ2-1; 9 bases map to TRBD1. With 5 bases clipped from V and 7 bases from J, the junction kept 6 bases outside the gene matches. Looked up from germline, CDR1 is SGHAT and CDR2 is FQNNGV. This CDR3 is built from 14 residues. In DNA form, the CDR3 reads TGTGCCAGCAGCCTCGGACAGGGGTGGAATGAGCAGTTCTTC. Protein product: CASSLGQGWNEQFF.